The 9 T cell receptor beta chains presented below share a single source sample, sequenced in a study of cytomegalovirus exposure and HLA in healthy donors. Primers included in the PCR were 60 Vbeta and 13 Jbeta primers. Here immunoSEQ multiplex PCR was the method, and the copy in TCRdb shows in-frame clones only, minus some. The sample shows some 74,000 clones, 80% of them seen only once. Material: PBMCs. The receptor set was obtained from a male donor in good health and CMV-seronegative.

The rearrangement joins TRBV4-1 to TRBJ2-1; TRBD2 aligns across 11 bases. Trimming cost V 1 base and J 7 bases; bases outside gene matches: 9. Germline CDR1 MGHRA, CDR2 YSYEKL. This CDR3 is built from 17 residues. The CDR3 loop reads CASSQVPGLAALNEQFF. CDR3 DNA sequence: TGCGCCAGCAGCCAAGTACCGGGACTAGCGGCCTTAAATGAGCAGTTCTTC.

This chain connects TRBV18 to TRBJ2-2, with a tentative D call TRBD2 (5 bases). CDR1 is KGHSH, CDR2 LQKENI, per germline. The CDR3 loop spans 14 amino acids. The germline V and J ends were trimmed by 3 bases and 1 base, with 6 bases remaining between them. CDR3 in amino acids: CASSPGENTGELFF. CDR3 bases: TGTGCCAGCTCACCGGGAGAGAACACCGGGGAGCTGTTTTTT.

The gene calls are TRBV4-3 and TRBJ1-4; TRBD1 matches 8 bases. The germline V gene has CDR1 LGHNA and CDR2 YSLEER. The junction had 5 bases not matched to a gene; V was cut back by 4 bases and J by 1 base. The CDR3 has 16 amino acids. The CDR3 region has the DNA TGCGCCAGCAGCCCTGGACAGGGATTAACTAATGAAAAACTGTTTTTT. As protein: CASSPGQGLTNEKLFF.

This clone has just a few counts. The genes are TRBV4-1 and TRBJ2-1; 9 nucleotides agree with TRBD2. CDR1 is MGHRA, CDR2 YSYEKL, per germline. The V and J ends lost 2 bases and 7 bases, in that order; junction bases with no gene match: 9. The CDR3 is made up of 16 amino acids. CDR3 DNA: TGCGCCAGCAGCCAATGGCGCGGGAGGGCGGGGAATGAGCAGTTCTTC. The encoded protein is CASSQWRGRAGNEQFF.

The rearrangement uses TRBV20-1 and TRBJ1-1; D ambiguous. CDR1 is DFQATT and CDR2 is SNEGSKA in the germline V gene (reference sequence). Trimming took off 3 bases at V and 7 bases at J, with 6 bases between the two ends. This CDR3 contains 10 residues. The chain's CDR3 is CSARRSEAFF. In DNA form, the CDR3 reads TGCAGTGCTAGGAGGAGTGAAGCTTTCTTT.

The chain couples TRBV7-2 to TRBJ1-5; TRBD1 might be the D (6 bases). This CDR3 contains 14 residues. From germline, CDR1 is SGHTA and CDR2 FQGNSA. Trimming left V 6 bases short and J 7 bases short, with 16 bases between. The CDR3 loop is CASSLQGIGQPQHF. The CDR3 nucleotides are TGTGCCAGCAGTCTACAGGGTATAGGACAGCCCCAGCATTTT.

The CDR3 DNA follows: TGTGCCAGCAGTTTTAGACTAGCGGGAAACAATGAGCAGTTCTTC. Its protein product is CASSFRLAGNNEQFF. The J gene is TRBJ2-1, the V gene TRBV13, with 11 positions matching TRBD2. The junction had 6 bases not matched to a gene; V was cut back by 6 bases and J by 5 bases. Looked up from germline, CDR1 is PRHDT and CDR2 is FYEKMQ (reference sequence). This CDR3 has 15 amino acids. The full variable domain, in which reference TRBV13 and TRBJ2-1 provide the parts outside the CDR3, is AAGVIQSPRHLIKEKRETATLKCYPIPRHDTVYWYQQGPGQDPQFLISFYEKMQSDKGSIPDRFSAQQFSDYHSELNMSSLELGDSALYFCASSFRLAGNNEQFFGPGTRLTVL.

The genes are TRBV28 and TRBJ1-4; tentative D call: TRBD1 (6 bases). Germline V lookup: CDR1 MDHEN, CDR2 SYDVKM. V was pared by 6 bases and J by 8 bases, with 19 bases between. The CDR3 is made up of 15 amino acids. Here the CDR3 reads CASSRRGGVREKLFF. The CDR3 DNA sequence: TGTGCCAGCAGCAGGAGGGGGGGGGTAAGGGAAAAACTGTTTTTT.

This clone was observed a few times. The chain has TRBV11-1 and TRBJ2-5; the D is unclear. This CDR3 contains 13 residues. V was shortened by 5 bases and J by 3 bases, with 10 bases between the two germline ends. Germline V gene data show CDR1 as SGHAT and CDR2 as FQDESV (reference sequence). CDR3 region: CASSGFSKETQYF. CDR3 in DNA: TGTGCCAGCAGCGGTTTTAGTAAAGAGACCCAGTACTTC.